Reported below is one TCR beta chain. There are 15 residues in the CDR3. Germline CDR1 is LNHNV and CDR2 is YYDKDF (reference sequence). V lost 1 base and J lost 4; bases outside the gene matches: 5. These data are taken from a study of blood T cell repertoires in COVID-19. The data were produced by immunoSEQ multiplex PCR, yet TCRdb's version contains in-frame clones alone and is incomplete. The sample shows about 140,000 clones, around nine tenths of them seen only once. Sequencing was done on a sample of peripheral blood. The rearrangement uses TRBV15 and TRBJ1-1; TRBD1 matches 8 bases. This clonotype originated in a woman in her fifties or sixties with acute or convalescent COVID-19. The CDR3 region is CATSRGSGGFTEAFF. The DNA for the CDR3 is TGTGCCACCAGCAGAGGTTCAGGGGGCTTCACTGAAGCTTTCTTT.